The 7 T cell receptor beta chains presented below share a single source sample, sequenced in a study of blood T cell repertoires in COVID-19. Generated by immunoSEQ multiplex PCR, the TCRdb table keeps only in-frame clones and is missing some. Altogether hundreds of thousands of clones are present, roughly 85% being singletons, with the ten largest covering approximately 8.2%. Material: PBMCs or T cells enriched from blood (not recorded which). The receptor source for this set is a woman aged 45-60 years with acute COVID-19.

The rearrangement joins TRBV7-9 to TRBJ1-2; 7 nucleotides agree with TRBD1. This CDR3 has 18 residues. The V segment lost 2 bases and the J segment 2 bases; nucleotides outside the gene matches: 14. Germline loops: CDR1 SEHNR, CDR2 FQNEAQ (reference sequence). The CDR3 is CASSLRSGMTGHNYGYTF. DNA of the CDR3: TGTGCCAGCAGCTTAAGGAGCGGCATGACAGGGCACAACTATGGCTACACCTTC.

The V call is TRBV11-2, the J call TRBJ2-1; D gene ambiguous. This CDR3 region has 14 residues. Germline-derived CDR1 and CDR2 are SGHAT and FQNNGV. Trimming took off 2 bases at V and 7 bases at J, with 12 bases between the two ends. The CDR3 region is CASSLSLGGNEQFF. CDR3 in DNA: TGTGCCAGCAGCTTAAGCCTAGGTGGTAATGAGCAGTTCTTC. Based on the CDR3 plus reference TRBV11-2 and TRBJ2-1, the full variable domain is EAGVAQSPRYKIIEKRQSVAFWCNPISGHATLYWYQQILGQGPKLLIQFQNNGVVDDSQLPKDRFSAERLKGVDSTLKIQPAKLEDSAVYLCASSLSLGGNEQFFGPGTRLTVL.

The chain couples TRBV7-7 to TRBJ2-5, with 8 bases lining up with TRBD2. CDR1 is SSHAT and CDR2 is FNYEAQ in the germline V gene (reference sequence). V gave up 5 bases and J gave up 10 bases; unmatched junction bases: 12. The CDR3 is 14 residues long. CDR3 sequence (DNA): TGTGCCAGCAGCCGCGGGACTAGTACGGAGCTCCAGTACTTC. This translates into CASSRGTSTELQYF.

The chain recombines TRBV11-2 with TRBJ2-1; D remains ambiguous. Germline CDR1 reads SGHAT; CDR2 reads FQNNGV. This CDR3 is built from 13 residues. The V and J ends lost 5 bases and 5 bases respectively, with 10 bases between them. The CDR3 sequence: CASSPPVHNEQFF. Here the CDR3 DNA reads TGTGCCAGCAGCCCTCCAGTACACAATGAGCAGTTCTTC.

The chain combines TRBV10-3 with TRBJ1-5; D ambiguous. CDR1 ENHRY and CDR2 SYGVKD come from the germline V gene. Trimming removed 2 bases from V and 5 bases from J, with 10 bases in between. This CDR3 region has 14 residues. The CDR3 DNA sequence: TGTGCCATCAGTGAGGCGGGTGTGGATCAGCCCCAGCATTTT. Translated, it gives CAISEAGVDQPQHF.

The chain carries TRBV7-9 and TRBJ1-2, with a tentative D call TRBD1 (6 bases). V was trimmed by 1 base and J by 8 bases, leaving 11 bases between them. Germline CDR1 is SEHNR and CDR2 is FQNEAQ (reference sequence). This CDR3 is built from 13 residues. The CDR3 region is CASSLVQGSGYTF. CDR3 sequence (DNA): TGTGCCAGCAGCTTAGTCCAGGGGAGCGGCTACACCTTC.

The rearrangement links TRBV9 to TRBJ1-1; 8 bases align to TRBD1. Germline assignment: CDR1 SGDLS and CDR2 YYNGEE. CDR3 length: 13 amino acids. V lost 3 bases, J lost 7 bases, and 5 bases stayed unmatched. Written as DNA, the CDR3 is TGTGCCAGCAGCGACGGGACAGGTCTTGAAGCTTTCTTT. Protein: CASSDGTGLEAFF.